These T cell receptor beta chains were read from a single sample in a study of regulatory T cells in long-lasting Graves disease. TCRdb analysed the multiplex PCR reads with MiXCR anew, one entry per CDR3 protein. The sample consists of about 540,000 distinct CDR3 sequences, approximately 13% of them appearing once. This same sample was also part of a study on T cells in Graves' hyperthyroidism and ophthalmopathy.

Sequenced material: peripheral blood mononuclear cells (PBMCs), taken at new diagnosis, from a patient treated with antithyroid drugs. The receptors originated from a man aged 30 to 45 with Graves disease. Both conserved end residues are part of each CDR3. A D gene is named only where the DNA matches it firmly. Not all rows give a size; the values are once, few, many and, for expanded clones, a class.

V gene	clone size	J gene	D gene	CDR3 protein	CDR3 DNA
TRBV20-1	once	TRBJ2-7	NA	CSAGKDSYEQYF	TGCAGTGCTGGAAAGGACTCCTACGAGCAGTACTTC
TRBV2	many	TRBJ2-3	NA	CASRDGDGDTQYF	TGTGCCAGCAGGGACGGGGATGGGGATACGCAGTATTTT
TRBV5-1	many	TRBJ2-1	TRBD2	CASSSGSGAYNEQFF	TGCGCCAGCAGCTCGGGCAGCGGGGCCTACAATGAGCAGTTCTTC
TRBV7-9	NA	TRBJ2-7	TRBD1	CASSFPSKQSPSGQNYEQYF	TGTGCCAGCAGCTTCCCATCCAAACAATCCCCTTCGGGACAGAACTACGAGCAGTACTTC
TRBV15	few	TRBJ2-1	TRBD1	CATSREDRANEQFF	TGTGCCACCAGCAGAGAGGACAGGGCCAATGAGCAGTTCTTC
TRBV19	NA	TRBJ2-7	NA	CASSIVGTVSYEQYF	TGTGCCAGTAGTATAGTTGGGACCGTCTCCTACGAGCAGTACTTC
TRBV6-5	many	TRBJ2-5	NA	CASSYPPWGEPGETQYF	TGTGCCAGCAGTTACCCCCCTTGGGGGGAACCGGGAGAGACCCAGTACTTC
TRBV5-1	NA	TRBJ2-3	NA	CASSLGGSSHRTDTQYF	TGCGCCAGCAGCTTGGGGGGGTCTAGCCATCGCACAGATACGCAGTATTTT
TRBV6-1	few	TRBJ2-7	TRBD1	CASSDPGTGADEQYF	TGTGCCAGCAGCGACCCAGGGACAGGGGCCGACGAGCAGTACTTC
TRBV2	many	TRBJ2-5	TRBD2	CASSSAPSGRGRETQYF	TGTGCCAGCAGCTCCGCCCCAAGCGGGAGGGGCCGTGAGACCCAGTACTTC
TRBV20-1	NA	TRBJ1-5	NA	CSARGDPASYSNQPQHF	TGCAGTGCTAGAGGAGACCCTGCCAGCTATAGCAATCAGCCCCAGCATTTT
TRBV12-5	many	TRBJ2-7	NA	CASGLISRQYF	TGTGCTAGTGGACTCATATCGAGGCAGTACTTC
TRBV6-1	many	TRBJ2-4	TRBD1	CASSVGQGGGIQYF	TGTGCCAGCAGTGTGGGACAGGGTGGCGGCATTCAGTACTTC
TRBV7-2	NA	TRBJ2-3	NA	CASSLGVVGGQYF	TGTGCCAGCAGCTTAGGCGTCGTGGGGGGGCAGTATTTT
TRBV6-9	NA	TRBJ2-5	TRBD2	CASSYSPAGGLETQYF	TGTGCCAGCAGTTACTCCCCAGCGGGAGGGTTGGAGACCCAGTACTTC
TRBV11-2	NA	TRBJ2-7	TRBD1	CASSLGVQSRGPYEQYF	TGTGCCAGCAGCTTAGGAGTCCAGAGCAGGGGGCCCTACGAGCAGTACTTC
TRBV15	many	TRBJ2-3	TRBD2	CATSRDTAGDRTDTQYF	TGTGCCACCAGCAGAGATACGGCGGGAGATCGGACAGATACGCAGTATTTT
TRBV6-2/TRBV6-3	few	TRBJ2-2	NA	CASSYGETGELFF	TGTGCCAGCAGTTATGGGGAAACCGGGGAGCTGTTTTTT
TRBV14	NA	TRBJ2-2	NA	CASSQRRGSGELFF	TGTGCCAGCAGCCAAAGAAGAGGGTCCGGGGAGCTGTTTTTT
TRBV5-1	NA	TRBJ2-5	TRBD2	CASSLELAGGGETQYF	TGCGCCAGCAGCTTGGAGCTAGCGGGAGGCGGAGAGACCCAGTACTTC
TRBV28	NA	TRBJ2-3	TRBD2	CASSSGTSGADTQYF	TGTGCCAGCAGTTCAGGGACTAGCGGGGCGGATACGCAGTATTTT
TRBV30	many	TRBJ2-2	TRBD2	CAWTLPGLAGGVTGELFF	TGTGCCTGGACCCTTCCGGGGCTAGCGGGAGGCGTCACCGGGGAGCTGTTTTTT
TRBV19	NA	TRBJ2-2	TRBD1	CASKGKGGVGELFF	TGTGCCAGTAAGGGAAAAGGGGGCGTCGGGGAGCTGTTTTTT
TRBV6-1	many	TRBJ2-7	NA	CAGKPGSQVAEQYF	TGTGCCGGAAAACCGGGATCACAGGTGGCCGAGCAGTACTTC
TRBV18	many	TRBJ1-2	NA	CASSPGTRYGYTF	TGTGCCAGCTCACCGGGGACCCGCTATGGCTACACCTTC
TRBV15	NA	TRBJ2-1	NA	CATRRSSSYNEQFF	TGTGCCACCCGGAGGAGTAGCTCCTACAATGAGCAGTTCTTC